The sequence of this T cell receptor (beta chain) was determined in a study of blood T cell repertoires in COVID-19. CDR1 and CDR2 (germline): LNHDA, SQIVND (reference sequence). Losses at the gene ends were 3 bases for V and 2 bases for J; bases not matched to a gene: 4. The CDR3 spans 15 residues. Original processing methods: Reference gene primer amplification yielded estimated nucleated cell counts. The table came from immunoSEQ multiplex PCR; TCRdb's copy has only in-frame clones and leaves some out. D and trimming were read from the DNA, whereas the V and J calls and clone size are those reported in that table. This sample has some 170,000 clones; roughly 87% occur once, and the top ten carry about 8%.

Source material: peripheral blood. The chain recombines TRBV19 with TRBJ2-4; 7 nucleotides align to TRBD1. The receptor's source is a woman in her 70s with acute or convalescent COVID-19. The CDR3 nucleotides read TGTGCCAGTAGTATCGACAGGGACCCCAAAAACATTCAGTACTTC. Encoded protein: CASSIDRDPKNIQYF.